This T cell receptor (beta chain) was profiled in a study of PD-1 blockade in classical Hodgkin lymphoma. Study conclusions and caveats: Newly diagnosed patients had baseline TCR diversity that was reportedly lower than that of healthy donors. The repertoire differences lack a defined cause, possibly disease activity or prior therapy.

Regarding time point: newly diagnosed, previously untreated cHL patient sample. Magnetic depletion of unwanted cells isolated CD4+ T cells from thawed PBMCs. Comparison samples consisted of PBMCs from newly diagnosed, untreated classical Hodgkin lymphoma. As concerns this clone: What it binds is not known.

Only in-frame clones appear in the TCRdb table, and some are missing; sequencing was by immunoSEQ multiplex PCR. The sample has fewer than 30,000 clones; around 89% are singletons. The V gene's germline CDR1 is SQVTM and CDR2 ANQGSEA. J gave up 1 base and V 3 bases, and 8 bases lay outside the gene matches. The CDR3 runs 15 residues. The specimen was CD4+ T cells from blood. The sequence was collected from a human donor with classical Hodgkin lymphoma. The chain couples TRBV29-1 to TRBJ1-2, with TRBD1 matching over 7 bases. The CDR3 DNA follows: TGCAGCGTTGATATGACAGGGACCAGTAACTATGGCTACACCTTC. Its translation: CSVDMTGTSNYGYTF.